Sequencing of this T cell receptor beta chain was carried out in a study of cytomegalovirus exposure and HLA in healthy donors. Study-wide context: The approximately 120 validation repertoires used the same platform as the 650 to 800 first-cohort repertoires, a later analysis reported. Findings and caveats of the study: There were 150 to 200 TCR beta chains listed as cytomegalovirus-associated. Most TCR sequences proved rare, with some public TCRs found in many donors. A classifier reportedly called cytomegalovirus status with high sensitivity and specificity.

The CDR3 length is 14 residues. Germline CDR1 reads KGHSH; CDR2 reads LQKENI. With 6 bases clipped from V and 6 bases from J, the junction kept 9 bases outside the gene matches. The method was immunoSEQ multiplex PCR; TCRdb's version includes in-frame clones alone and lacks a portion of them. The sample lists tens of thousands of clones; just under 85% were seen once. Turning to this clone: The target antigen is unknown.

The specimen sequenced was PBMCs. The genes are TRBV18 and TRBJ1-2; 8 bases line up with TRBD1. This receptor was obtained from a man aged 25 to 45 in good health and CMV-seronegative. The CDR3 sequence is CASSQGQAVDGYTF. For the CDR3, the DNA is TGTGCCAGCTCTCAGGGACAGGCCGTGGATGGCTACACCTTC.